This T cell receptor beta chain appears in the sequencing data of a study of shared clonotypes between healthy human individuals. Naive CD8 cells lacked CD45RO and underwent positive selection for CCR7, leaving out terminally differentiated effector memory CD45RA+ cells. The CDR3 spans 15 residues. Germline V gene sequence: CDR1 SGHNT, CDR2 YYREEE (reference sequence). The V and J ends lost 4 bases and 7 bases, in that order; junction bases with no gene match: 13. Data came from immunoSEQ multiplex PCR; TCRdb stores just in-frame clones and leaves some out. The sample lists some 2,100,000 clones; approximately 94% were seen once. With respect to this clone: Its cognate antigen is unknown.

Findings and caveats of the study: Rarefaction exposed incomplete sorted-subset sequencing despite large depth.

The sample was naive CD8+ T cells from PBMCs. The V and J genes are TRBV5-4 and TRBJ2-7; TRBD1 aligns across 8 bases. The receptor comes from a man between 18 and 35 years old in good health. Some clones in this sample may be carry-over from other donors' samples. The CDR3 DNA is TGTGCCAGCAGCACGGACCCAGGGGGCTTGGGAGAGCAGTACTTC. Translating gives CASSTDPGGLGEQYF.